This T cell receptor (beta chain) was sequenced during a study of blood T cell repertoires in COVID-19. Study context: Acute and convalescent COVID-19 samples came from the United States, Italy and Spain.

The assay was immunoSEQ multiplex PCR, and TCRdb's table has in-frame clones only and misses some. In the table there are about 140,000 clones, around 79% of which are singletons. The CDR3 has 14 amino acids. Germline V gene lookup returns CDR1 SGDLS and CDR2 YYNGEE. Deletions cut 0 bases from V and 2 bases from J, with 9 bases between. The receptor was derived from a man aged 60 to 69 with acute or convalescent COVID-19. Material: peripheral blood. The chain links TRBV9 to TRBJ2-7; TRBD2 might be the D (6 bases). The CDR3 loop is CASSVEGGAYEQYF. The CDR3, as DNA: TGTGCCAGCAGCGTAGAAGGAGGGGCCTACGAGCAGTACTTC.